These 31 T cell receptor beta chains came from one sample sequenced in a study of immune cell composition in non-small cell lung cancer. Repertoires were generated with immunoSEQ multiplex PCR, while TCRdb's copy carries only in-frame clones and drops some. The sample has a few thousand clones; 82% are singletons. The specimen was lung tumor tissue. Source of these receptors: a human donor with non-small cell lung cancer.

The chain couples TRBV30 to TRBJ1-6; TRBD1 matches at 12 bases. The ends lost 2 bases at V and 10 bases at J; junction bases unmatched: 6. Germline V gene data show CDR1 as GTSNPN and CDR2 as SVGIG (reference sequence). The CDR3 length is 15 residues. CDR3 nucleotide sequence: TGTGCCTGGAGTCCACGGGACAGGGGGCAGTCACCCCTCCACTTT. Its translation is CAWSPRDRGQSPLHF. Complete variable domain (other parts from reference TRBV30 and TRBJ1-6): SQTIHQWPATLVQPVGSPLSLECTVEGTSNPNLYWYRQAAGRGLQLLFYSVGIGQISSEVPQNLSASRPQDRQFILSSKKLLLSDSGFYLCAWSPRDRGQSPLHFGNGTRLTVT.

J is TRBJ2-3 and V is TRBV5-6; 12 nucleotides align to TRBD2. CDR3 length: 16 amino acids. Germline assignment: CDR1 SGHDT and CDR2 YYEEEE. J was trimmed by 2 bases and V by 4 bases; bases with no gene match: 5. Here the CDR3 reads CASSTGLAGYTDTQYF. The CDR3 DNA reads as TGTGCCAGCAGCACCGGACTAGCGGGGTACACAGATACGCAGTATTTT.

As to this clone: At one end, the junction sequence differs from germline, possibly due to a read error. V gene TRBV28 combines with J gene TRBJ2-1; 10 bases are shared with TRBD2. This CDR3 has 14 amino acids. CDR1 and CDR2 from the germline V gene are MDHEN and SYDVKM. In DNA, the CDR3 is TGTGCCAGCAATTTAGCGGGAGGTTACAATGAGCAGTTCTTC. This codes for CASNLAGGYNEQFF. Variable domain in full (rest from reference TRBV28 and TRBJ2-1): DVKVTQSSRYLVKRTGEKVFLECVQDMDHENMFWYRQDPGLGLRLIYFSYDVKMKEKGDIPEGYSVSREKKERFSLILESASTNQTSMYLCASNLAGGYNEQFFGPGTRLTVL.

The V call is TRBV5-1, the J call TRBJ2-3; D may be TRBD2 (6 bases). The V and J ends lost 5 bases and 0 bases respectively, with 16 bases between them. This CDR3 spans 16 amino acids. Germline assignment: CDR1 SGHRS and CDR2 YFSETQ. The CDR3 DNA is TGCGCCAGCAGGGTCTTTAGCGGAACTAGCACAGATACGCAGTATTTT. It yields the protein CASRVFSGTSTDTQYF.

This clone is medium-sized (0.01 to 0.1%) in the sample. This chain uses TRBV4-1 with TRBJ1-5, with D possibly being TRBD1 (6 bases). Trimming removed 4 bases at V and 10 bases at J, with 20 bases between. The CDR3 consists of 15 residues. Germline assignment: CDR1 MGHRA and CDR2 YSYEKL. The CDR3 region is CASSLQAGAHLPQHF. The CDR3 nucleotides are TGCGCCAGCAGCCTGCAAGCGGGGGCGCACCTACCCCAGCATTTT.

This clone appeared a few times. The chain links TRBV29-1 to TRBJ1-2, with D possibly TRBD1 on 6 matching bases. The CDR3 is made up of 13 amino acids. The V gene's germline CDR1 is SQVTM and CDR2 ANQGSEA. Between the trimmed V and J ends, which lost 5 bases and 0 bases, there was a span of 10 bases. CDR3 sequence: CSVPTGTNYGYTF. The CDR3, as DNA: TGCAGCGTTCCTACAGGGACTAACTATGGCTACACCTTC. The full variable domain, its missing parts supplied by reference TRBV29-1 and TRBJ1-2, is SAVISQKPSRDICQRGTSLTIQCQVDSQVTMMFWYRQQPGQSLTLIATANQGSEATYESGFVIDKFPISRPNLTFSTLTVSNMSPEDSSIYLCSVPTGTNYGYTFGSGTRLTVV.

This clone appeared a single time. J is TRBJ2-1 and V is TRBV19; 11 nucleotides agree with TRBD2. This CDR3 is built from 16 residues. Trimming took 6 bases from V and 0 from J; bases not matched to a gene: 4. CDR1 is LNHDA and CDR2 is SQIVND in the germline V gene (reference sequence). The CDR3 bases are TGTGCCAGTAGCAAACTAGCGGGAGCCTCCTACAATGAGCAGTTCTTC. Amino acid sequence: CASSKLAGASYNEQFF.

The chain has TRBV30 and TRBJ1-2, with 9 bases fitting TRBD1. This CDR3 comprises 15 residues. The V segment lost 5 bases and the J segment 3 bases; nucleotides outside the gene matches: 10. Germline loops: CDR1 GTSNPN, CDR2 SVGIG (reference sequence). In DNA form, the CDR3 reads TGTGCCTGGCGAGCCGGGACAGGGTTGGACTATGGCTACACCTTC. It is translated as CAWRAGTGLDYGYTF. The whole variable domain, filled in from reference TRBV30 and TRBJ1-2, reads SQTIHQWPATLVQPVGSPLSLECTVEGTSNPNLYWYRQAAGRGLQLLFYSVGIGQISSEVPQNLSASRPQDRQFILSSKKLLLSDSGFYLCAWRAGTGLDYGYTFGSGTRLTVV.

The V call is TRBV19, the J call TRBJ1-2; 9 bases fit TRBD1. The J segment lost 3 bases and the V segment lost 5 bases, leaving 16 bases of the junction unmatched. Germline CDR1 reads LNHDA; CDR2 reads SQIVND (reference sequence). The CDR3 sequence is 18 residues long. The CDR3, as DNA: TGTGCCAGTAGTCGCCCGGGACAGGGCGCTACTGAGTACTATGGCTACACCTTC. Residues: CASSRPGQGATEYYGYTF.

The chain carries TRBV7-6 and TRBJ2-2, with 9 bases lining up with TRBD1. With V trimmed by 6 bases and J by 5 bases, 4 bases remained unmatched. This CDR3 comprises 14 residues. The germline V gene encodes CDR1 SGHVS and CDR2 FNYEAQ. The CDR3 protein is CASRQGAQTGELFF. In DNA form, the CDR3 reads TGTGCCAGCAGACAGGGGGCGCAAACCGGGGAGCTGTTTTTT.

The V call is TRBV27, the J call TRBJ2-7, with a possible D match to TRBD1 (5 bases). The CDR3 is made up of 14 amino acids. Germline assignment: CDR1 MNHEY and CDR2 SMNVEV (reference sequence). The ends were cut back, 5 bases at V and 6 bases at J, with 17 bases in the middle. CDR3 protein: CASSVQGLPREQYF. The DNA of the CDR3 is TGTGCCAGCAGTGTCCAGGGTCTTCCTCGCGAGCAGTACTTC.

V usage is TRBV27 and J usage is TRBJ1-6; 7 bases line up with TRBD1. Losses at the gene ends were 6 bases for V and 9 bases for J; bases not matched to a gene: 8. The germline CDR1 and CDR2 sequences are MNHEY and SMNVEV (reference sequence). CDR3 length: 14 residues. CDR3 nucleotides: TGTGCCAGCAGCCTCCGGGACAGAGTTTCACCCCTCCACTTT. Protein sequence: CASSLRDRVSPLHF.

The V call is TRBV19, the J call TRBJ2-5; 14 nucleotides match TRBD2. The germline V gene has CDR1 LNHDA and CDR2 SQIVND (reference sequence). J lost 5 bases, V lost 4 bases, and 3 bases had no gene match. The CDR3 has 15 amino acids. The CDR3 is CASSRGLAGAETQYF. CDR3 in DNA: TGTGCCAGTAGTAGGGGACTAGCGGGGGCCGAGACCCAGTACTTC. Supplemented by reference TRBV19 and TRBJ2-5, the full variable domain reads DGGITQSPKYLFRKEGQNVTLSCEQNLNHDAMYWYRQDPGQGLRLIYYSQIVNDFQKGDIAEGYSVSREKKESFPLTVTSAQKNPTAFYLCASSRGLAGAETQYFGPGTRLLVL.

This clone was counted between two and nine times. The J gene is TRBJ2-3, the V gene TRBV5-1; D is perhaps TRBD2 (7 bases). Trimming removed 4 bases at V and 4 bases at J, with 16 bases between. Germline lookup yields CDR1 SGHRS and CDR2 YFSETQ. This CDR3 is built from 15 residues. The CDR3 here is CASSRGAFGPDTQYF. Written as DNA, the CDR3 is TGCGCCAGCAGCCGGGGGGCTTTTGGCCCAGATACGCAGTATTTT.

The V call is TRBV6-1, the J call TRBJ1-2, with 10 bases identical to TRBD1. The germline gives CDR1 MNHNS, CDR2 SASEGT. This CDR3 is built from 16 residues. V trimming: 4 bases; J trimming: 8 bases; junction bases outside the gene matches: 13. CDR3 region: CASSGQGASVPGGYTF. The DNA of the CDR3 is TGTGCCAGCAGTGGACAGGGGGCTTCGGTTCCTGGCGGCTACACCTTC.

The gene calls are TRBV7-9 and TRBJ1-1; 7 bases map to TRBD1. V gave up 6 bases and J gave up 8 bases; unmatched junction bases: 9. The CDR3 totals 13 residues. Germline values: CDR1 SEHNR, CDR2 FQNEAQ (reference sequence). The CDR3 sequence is CASRSGQLVEAFF. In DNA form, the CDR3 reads TGTGCCAGCAGATCGGGACAGTTGGTAGAAGCTTTCTTT.

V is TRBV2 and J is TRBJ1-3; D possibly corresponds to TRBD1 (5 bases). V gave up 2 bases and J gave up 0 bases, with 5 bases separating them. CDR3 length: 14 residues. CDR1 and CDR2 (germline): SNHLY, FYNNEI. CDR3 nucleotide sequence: TGTGCCAGCAGTGAAACAGGCTCTGGAAACACCATATATTTT. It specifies CASSETGSGNTIYF.

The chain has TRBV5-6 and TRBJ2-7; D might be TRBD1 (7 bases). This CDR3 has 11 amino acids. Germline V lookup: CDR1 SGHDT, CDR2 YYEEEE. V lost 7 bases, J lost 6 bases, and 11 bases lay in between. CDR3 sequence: CASQGGGEQYF. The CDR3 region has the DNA TGTGCCAGCCAGGGGGGAGGCGAGCAGTACTTC. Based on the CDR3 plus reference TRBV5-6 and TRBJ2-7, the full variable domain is DAGVTQSPTHLIKTRGQQVTLRCSPKSGHDTVSWYQQALGQGPQFIFQYYEEEERQRGNFPDRFSGHQFPNYSSELNVNALLLGDSALYLCASQGGGEQYFGPGTRLTVT.

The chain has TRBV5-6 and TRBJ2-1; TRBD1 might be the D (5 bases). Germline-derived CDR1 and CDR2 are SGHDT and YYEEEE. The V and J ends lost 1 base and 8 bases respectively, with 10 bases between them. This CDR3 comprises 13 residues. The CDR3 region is CASSLSQGYEQFF. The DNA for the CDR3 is TGTGCCAGCAGCTTGTCGCAGGGCTATGAGCAGTTCTTC.

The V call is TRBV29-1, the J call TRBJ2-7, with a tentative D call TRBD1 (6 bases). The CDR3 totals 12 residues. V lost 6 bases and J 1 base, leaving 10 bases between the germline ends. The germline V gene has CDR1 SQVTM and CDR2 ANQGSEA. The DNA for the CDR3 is TGCAGCGTCATACAGGGATCCTACGAGCAGTACTTC. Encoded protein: CSVIQGSYEQYF.

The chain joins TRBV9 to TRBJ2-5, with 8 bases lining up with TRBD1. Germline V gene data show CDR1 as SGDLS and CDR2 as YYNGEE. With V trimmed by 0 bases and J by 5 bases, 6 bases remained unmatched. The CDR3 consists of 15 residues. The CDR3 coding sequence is TGTGCCAGCAGCGTAGATGGACAGGGAAGGGAGACCCAGTACTTC. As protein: CASSVDGQGRETQYF.

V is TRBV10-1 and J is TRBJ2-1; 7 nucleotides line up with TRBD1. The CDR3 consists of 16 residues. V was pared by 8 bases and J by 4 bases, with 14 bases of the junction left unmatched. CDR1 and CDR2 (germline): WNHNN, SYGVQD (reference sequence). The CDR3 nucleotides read TGCGCCAGCTTCCCCTCGAAGGACAGGAGTTACAATGAGCAGTTCTTC. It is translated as CASFPSKDRSYNEQFF.

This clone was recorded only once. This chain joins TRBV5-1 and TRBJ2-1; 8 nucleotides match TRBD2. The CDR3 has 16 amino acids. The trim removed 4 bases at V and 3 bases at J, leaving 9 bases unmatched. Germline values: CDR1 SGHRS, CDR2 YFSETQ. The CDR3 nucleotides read TGCGCCAGCAGCACGGGGGGACTAGATGTCTACAATGAGCAGTTCTTC. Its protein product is CASSTGGLDVYNEQFF.

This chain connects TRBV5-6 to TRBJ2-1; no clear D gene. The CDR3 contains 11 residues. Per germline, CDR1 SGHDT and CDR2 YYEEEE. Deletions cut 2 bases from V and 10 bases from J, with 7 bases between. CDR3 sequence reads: CASSFTLEQFF. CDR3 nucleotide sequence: TGTGCCAGCAGCTTCACTCTGGAGCAGTTCTTC.

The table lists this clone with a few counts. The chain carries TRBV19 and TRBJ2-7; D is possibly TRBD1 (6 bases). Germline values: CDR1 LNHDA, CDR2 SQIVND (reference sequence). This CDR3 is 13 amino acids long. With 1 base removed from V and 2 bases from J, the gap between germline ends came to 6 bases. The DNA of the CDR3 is TGTGCCAGTAGTATAGGGGACACCTACGAGCAGTACTTC. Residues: CASSIGDTYEQYF.

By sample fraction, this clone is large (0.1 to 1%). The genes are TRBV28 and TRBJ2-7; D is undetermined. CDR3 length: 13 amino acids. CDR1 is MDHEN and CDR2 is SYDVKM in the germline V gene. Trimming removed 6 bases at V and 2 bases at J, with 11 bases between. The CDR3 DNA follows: TGTGCCAGCAGCTTACTACCCGCCTACGAGCAGTACTTC. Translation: CASSLLPAYEQYF.

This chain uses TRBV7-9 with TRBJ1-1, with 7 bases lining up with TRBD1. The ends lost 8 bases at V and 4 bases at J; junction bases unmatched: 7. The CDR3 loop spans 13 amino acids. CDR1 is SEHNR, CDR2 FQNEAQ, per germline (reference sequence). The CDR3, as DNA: TGTGCCAGCCGAAATCCAGGGGGCACTGAAGCTTTCTTT. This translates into CASRNPGGTEAFF.

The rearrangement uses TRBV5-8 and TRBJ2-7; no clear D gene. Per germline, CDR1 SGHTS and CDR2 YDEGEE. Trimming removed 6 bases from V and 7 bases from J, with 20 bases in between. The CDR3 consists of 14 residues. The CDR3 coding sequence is TGTGCCAGCACTCCGAGGCACCTCAAAGGAGAGCAGTACTTC. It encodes CASTPRHLKGEQYF.

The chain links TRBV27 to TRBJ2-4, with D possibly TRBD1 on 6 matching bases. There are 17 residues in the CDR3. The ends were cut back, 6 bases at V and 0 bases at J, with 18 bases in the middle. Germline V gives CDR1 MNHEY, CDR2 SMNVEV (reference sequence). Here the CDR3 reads CASSCFEGTIAKNIQYF. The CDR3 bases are TGTGCCAGCAGCTGTTTTGAGGGGACAATAGCCAAAAACATTCAGTACTTC.

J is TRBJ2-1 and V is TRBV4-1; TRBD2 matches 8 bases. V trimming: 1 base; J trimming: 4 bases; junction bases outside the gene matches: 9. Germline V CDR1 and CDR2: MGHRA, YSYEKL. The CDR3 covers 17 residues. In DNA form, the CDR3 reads TGCGCCAGCAGCCAAGCGGGTTCACTAGCGGATTACAATGAGCAGTTCTTC. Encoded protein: CASSQAGSLADYNEQFF.

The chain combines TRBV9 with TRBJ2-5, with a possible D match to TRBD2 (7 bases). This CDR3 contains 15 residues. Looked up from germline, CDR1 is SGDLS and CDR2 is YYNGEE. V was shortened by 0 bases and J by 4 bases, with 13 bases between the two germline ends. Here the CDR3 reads CASSVGRGEGETQYF. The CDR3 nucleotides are TGTGCCAGCAGCGTAGGAAGGGGGGAGGGAGAGACCCAGTACTTC. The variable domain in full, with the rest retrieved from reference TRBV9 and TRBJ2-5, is DSGVTQTPKHLITATGQRVTLRCSPRSGDLSVYWYQQSLDQGLQFLIQYYNGEERAKGNILERFSAQQFPDLHSELNLSSLELGDSALYFCASSVGRGEGETQYFGPGTRLLVL.